These T cell receptor beta chains were read from a single sample in a study of T cell responses to AZD1222 COVID-19 vaccine. Clones were read by immunoSEQ multiplex PCR, and TCRdb kept only the in-frame ones, dropping some. The table has 85,000 to 130,000 clones, 93% seen once. Sequences were derived from peripheral blood, sampled on day 0 of AZD1222 vaccination. These receptors originate from an adult in good health. CDR3s include the opening cysteine and the closing phenylalanine or tryptophan. The order of the fields is J gene, V gene, CDR3 protein.

TRBJ2-3	TRBV7-2	CATSPGLAGPSTSTDTQYF
TRBJ2-1	TRBV7-8	CASSPRLAGGMSSYNEQFF
TRBJ1-4	TRBV25-1	CASSDRFNEKLFF
TRBJ2-7	TRBV11-3	CASSPESSYEQYF
TRBJ2-1	TRBV11-3	CASSSRGKSSYNEQFF
TRBJ2-7	TRBV30	CAWSVLDSPYEQYF
TRBJ1-6	TRBV2	CASSEWVANSPLHF
TRBJ1-4	TRBV7-8	CASSLAGTGVEKLFF
TRBJ1-2	TRBV13	CASSSPQTHYGYTF
TRBJ2-7	TRBV7-8	CASSSPGLAGVSYEQYF
TRBJ2-2	TRBV6-5	CATRPKITGELFF
TRBJ2-1	TRBV7-9	CASSLDYHRHNEQFF
TRBJ2-5	TRBV5-4	CASSRSRAGSKETQYF
TRBJ2-7	TRBV28	CASSLKRAEQYF
TRBJ2-6	TRBV7-2	CASSLVGTSGANVLTF
TRBJ1-2	TRBV19	CASTTGRTNYGYTF
TRBJ1-2	TRBV12-5	CASRAGTDYGYTF
TRBJ2-1	TRBV12-5	CASGRGLADYNEQFF
TRBJ1-5	TRBV2	CASSEGPNQPQHF
TRBJ1-1	TRBV19	CASSITGGITEAFF
TRBJ2-5	TRBV11-3	CASSGLNQETQYF
TRBJ2-1	TRBV9	CASSADNEQFF
TRBJ1-5	TRBV10-2	CASSEVRGVEQPQHF
TRBJ2-5	TRBV29-1	CSVATGVGETQYF
TRBJ1-2	TRBV7-8	CASSLSSQGGYTF
TRBJ1-2	TRBV9	CASSRSGTFDYGYTF
TRBJ1-3	TRBV5-1	CASSHRQGAGNTIYF
TRBJ1-1	TRBV28	CASSPPYGMGPEAFF
TRBJ2-1	TRBV3-1/TRBV3-2	CASSQEGGLLVFF
TRBJ2-7	TRBV5-5	CASSLTENEQYF
TRBJ2-1	TRBV6-2/TRBV6-3	CASSPSGRDYNEQFF
TRBJ1-1	TRBV5-1	CASSLAGGVNTEAFF
TRBJ1-2	TRBV2	CASSEGVLGVYGGYTF
TRBJ1-1	TRBV3-1/TRBV3-2	CASSQTGYTEAFF
TRBJ1-5	TRBV2	CASSGRTDSNQPQHF
TRBJ1-5	TRBV5-5	CASSLAGRADVQPQHF
TRBJ2-2	TRBV2	CASSEFLGSTGELFF
TRBJ1-5	TRBV30	CAWGSNQPQHF
TRBJ1-6	TRBV7-9	CASSFQSPDRPLHF
TRBJ1-6	TRBV10-1	CASSEYRDSPLHF
TRBJ2-2	TRBV7-2	CASSLLGGTGELFF
TRBJ2-5	TRBV6-5	CASTPGQRQETQYF
TRBJ2-1	TRBV5-5	CASSLTSGPSSYNEQFF
TRBJ2-1	TRBV7-2	CASTHASGWPLTYNEQFF
TRBJ1-1	TRBV11-3	CASSRHQGDTEAFF
TRBJ1-2	TRBV5-6	CASSLGAGRVNYTF
TRBJ1-2	TRBV11-1	CASSGRDRGLNYGYTF
TRBJ2-7	TRBV5-4	CASSPRDRTYEQYF
TRBJ1-1	TRBV5-6	CASSLSWTGYTEAFF
TRBJ1-1	TRBV6-5	CASSSRGLTNTEAFF
TRBJ1-6	TRBV9	CASRGPGGFNSPLHF
TRBJ1-2	TRBV18	CASSAVGHLYGYTF
TRBJ2-4	TRBV3-1/TRBV3-2	CASSQTGVGRNIQYF